This TCR beta chain is from a study of T cell repertoires in cytomegalovirus infection. Across the whole study: Indications of both CMV infection and matching HLA type were provided by public TCR beta signatures.

This CDR3 is built from 14 residues. Looked up from germline, CDR1 is SNHLY and CDR2 is FYNNEI. V was clipped by 4 bases and J by 6 bases, with 13 bases between them. Study-level points and caveats: The study identified carriers of CMV plus the relevant HLA from cumulative public TCR beta family frequency. HLA-C-restricted CMV-specific TCR beta clonotypes prevailed in the ex vivo response.

Points on this clonotype: Antigen unknown.

TCRdb recomputed calls from the reads with MiXCR, one row per CDR3 protein. The table lists 450,000 to 600,000 distinct CDR3 sequences, around 10% of them singletons. The V and J genes are TRBV2 and TRBJ1-5; tentative D call: TRBD1 (6 bases). The specimen sequenced was PBMCs. This receptor was obtained from a human donor in good health (CMV status not recorded). Some clones in this sample may be carry-over from other donors' samples. In nucleotides, the CDR3 is TGTGCCAGCAGTGGGGGGGGCGGAGGTCAGCCCCAGCATTTT. It yields the protein CASSGGGGGQPQHF.